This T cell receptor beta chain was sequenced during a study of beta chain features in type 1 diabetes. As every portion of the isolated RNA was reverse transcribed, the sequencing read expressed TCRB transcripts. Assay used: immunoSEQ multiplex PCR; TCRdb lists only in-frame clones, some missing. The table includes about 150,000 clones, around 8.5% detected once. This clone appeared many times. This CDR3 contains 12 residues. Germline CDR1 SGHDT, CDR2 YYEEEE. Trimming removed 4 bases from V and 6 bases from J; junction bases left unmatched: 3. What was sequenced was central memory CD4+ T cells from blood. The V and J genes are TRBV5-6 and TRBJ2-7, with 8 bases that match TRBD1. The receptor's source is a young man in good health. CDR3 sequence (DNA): TGTGCCAGCAGCCGGACAGGGCGCGAGCAGTACTTC. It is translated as CASSRTGREQYF.